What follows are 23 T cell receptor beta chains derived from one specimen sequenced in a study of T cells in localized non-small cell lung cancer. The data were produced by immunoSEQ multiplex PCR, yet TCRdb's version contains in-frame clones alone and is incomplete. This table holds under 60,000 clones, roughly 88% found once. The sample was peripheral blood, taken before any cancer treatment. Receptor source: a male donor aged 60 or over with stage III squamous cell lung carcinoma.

For the CDR3, the DNA is TGTGCCAGCAGTTCTCTACTAGCGGGGAGGAAAGATACGCAGTATTTT. Amino acids: CASSSLLAGRKDTQYF. The chain has TRBV27 and TRBJ2-3, with 10 nucleotides matching TRBD2. Losses at the gene ends were 4 bases for V and 5 bases for J; bases not matched to a gene: 9. This CDR3 spans 16 amino acids. Germline V gene data show CDR1 as MNHEY and CDR2 as SMNVEV (reference sequence).

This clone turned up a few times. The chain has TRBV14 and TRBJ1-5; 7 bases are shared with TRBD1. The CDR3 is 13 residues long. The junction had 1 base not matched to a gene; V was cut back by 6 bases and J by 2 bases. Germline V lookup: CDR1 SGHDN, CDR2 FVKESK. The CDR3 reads CASSTGGNQPQHF. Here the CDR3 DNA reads TGTGCCAGCAGTACAGGGGGCAATCAGCCCCAGCATTTT.

The CDR3 loop reads CASSVGPTVEKLFF. In nucleotides, the CDR3 is TGTGCCAGCAGCGTAGGGCCTACGGTTGAAAAACTGTTTTTT. V is TRBV9 and J is TRBJ1-4; no definite D call. The CDR3 covers 14 residues. V was trimmed by 0 bases and J by 7 bases, leaving 10 bases between them. Germline CDR1 is SGDLS and CDR2 is YYNGEE.

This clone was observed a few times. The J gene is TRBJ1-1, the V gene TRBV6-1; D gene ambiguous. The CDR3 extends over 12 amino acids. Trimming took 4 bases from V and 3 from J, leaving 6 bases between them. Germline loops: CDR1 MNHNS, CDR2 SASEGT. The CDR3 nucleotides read TGTGCCAGCAGTGGAGACCACACTGAAGCTTTCTTT. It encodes CASSGDHTEAFF.

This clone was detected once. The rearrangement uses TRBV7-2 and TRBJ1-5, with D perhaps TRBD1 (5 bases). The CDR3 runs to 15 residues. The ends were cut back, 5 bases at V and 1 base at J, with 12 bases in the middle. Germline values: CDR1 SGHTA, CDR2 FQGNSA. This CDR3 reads CASSEFGTSNQPQHF. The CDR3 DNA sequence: TGTGCCAGCAGCGAATTCGGGACCAGCAATCAGCCCCAGCATTTT.

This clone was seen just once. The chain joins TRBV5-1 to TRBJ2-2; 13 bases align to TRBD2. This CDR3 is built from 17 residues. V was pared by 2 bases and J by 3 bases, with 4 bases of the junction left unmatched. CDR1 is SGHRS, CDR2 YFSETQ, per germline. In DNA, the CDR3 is TGCGCCAGCAGCTTAATTGGACTAGCGGGAGACACCGGGGAGCTGTTTTTT. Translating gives CASSLIGLAGDTGELFF.

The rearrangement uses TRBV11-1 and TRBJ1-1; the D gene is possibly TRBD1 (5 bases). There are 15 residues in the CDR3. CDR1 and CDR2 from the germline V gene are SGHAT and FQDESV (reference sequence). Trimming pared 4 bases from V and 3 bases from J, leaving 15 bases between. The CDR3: CASSSPGQYDTEAFF. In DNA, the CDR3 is TGTGCCAGCAGCTCCCCAGGGCAGTACGACACTGAAGCTTTCTTT. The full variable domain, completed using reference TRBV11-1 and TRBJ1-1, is EAEVAQSPRYKITEKSQAVAFWCDPISGHATLYWYRQILGQGPELLVQFQDESVVDDSQLPKDRFSAERLKGVDSTLKIQPAELGDSAMYLCASSSPGQYDTEAFFGQGTRLTVV.

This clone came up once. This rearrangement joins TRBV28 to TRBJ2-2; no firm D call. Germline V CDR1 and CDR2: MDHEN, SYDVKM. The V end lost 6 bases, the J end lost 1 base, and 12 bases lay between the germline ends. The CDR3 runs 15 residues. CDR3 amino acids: CASSSFAWNTGELFF. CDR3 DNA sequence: TGTGCCAGCAGCTCCTTTGCCTGGAACACCGGGGAGCTGTTTTTT.

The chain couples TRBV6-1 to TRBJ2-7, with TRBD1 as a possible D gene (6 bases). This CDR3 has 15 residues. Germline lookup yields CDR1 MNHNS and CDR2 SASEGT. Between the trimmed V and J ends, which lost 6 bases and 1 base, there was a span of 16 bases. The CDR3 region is CASRVDRSPSYEQYF. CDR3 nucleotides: TGTGCCAGCAGGGTAGACAGGTCCCCTTCCTACGAGCAGTACTTC.

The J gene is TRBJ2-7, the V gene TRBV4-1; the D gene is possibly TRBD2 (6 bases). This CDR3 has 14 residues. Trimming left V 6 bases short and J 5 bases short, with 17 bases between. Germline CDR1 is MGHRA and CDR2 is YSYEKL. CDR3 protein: CASSPGTYTHEQYF. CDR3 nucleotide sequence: TGCGCCAGCAGTCCAGGGACTTATACCCACGAGCAGTACTTC.

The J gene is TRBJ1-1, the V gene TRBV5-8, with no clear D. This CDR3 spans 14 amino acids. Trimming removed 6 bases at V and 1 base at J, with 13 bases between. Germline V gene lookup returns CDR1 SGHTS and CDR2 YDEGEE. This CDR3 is CASISYPTNTEAFF. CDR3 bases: TGTGCCAGCATCTCTTACCCTACGAACACTGAAGCTTTCTTT.

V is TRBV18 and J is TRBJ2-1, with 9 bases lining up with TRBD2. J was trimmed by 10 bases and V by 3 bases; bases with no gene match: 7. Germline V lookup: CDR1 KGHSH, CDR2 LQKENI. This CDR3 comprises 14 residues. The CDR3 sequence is CASSPSGGGSEQFF. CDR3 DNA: TGTGCCAGCTCACCTAGCGGGGGAGGGTCGGAGCAGTTCTTC.

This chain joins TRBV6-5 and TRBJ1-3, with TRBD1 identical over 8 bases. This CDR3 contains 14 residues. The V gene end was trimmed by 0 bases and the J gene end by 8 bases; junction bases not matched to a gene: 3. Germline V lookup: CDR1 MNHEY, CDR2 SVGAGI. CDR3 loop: CASSYSSGGDTIYF. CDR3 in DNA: TGTGCCAGCAGTTACTCCTCAGGGGGCGACACCATATATTTT.

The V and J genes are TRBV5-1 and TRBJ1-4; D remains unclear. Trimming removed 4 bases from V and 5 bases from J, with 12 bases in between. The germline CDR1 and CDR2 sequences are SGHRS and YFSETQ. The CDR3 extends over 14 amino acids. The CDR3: CASSPGSLNEKLFF. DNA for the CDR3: TGCGCCAGCAGCCCGGGGTCCTTAAATGAAAAACTGTTTTTT.

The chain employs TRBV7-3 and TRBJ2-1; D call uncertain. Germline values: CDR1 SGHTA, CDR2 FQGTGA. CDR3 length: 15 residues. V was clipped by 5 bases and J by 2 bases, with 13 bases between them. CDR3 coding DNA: TGTGCCAGCAGCCCCGATTCCATGGCCTACAATGAGCAGTTCTTC. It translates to CASSPDSMAYNEQFF.

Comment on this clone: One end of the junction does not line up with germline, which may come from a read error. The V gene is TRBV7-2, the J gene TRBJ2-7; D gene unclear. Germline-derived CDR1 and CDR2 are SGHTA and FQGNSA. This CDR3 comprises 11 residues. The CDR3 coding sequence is TGTGCCAACAGCCCCTCCTACGAGCAGTACTTC. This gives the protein CANSPSYEQYF.

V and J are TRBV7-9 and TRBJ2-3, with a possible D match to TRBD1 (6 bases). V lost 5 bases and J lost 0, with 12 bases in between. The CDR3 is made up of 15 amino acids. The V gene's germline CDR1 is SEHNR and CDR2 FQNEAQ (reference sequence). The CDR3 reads CASSVQGLSTDTQYF. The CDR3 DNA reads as TGTGCCAGCAGCGTACAGGGTTTAAGCACAGATACGCAGTATTTT.

The CDR3 bases are TGTGCCAGCAGTTTATTCCGGACAGACGAGCAGTACTTC. This translates into CASSLFRTDEQYF. The chain has TRBV28 and TRBJ2-7; tentatively, D is TRBD1 (6 bases). From germline, CDR1 is MDHEN and CDR2 SYDVKM. The CDR3 is made up of 13 amino acids. V lost 1 base, J lost 5 bases, and 9 bases lay in between.

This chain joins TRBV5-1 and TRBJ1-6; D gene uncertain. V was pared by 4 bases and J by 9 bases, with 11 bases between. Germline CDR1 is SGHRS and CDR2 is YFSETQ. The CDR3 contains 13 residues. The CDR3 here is CASSVQEGSPLHF. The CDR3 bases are TGCGCCAGCAGCGTGCAGGAGGGTTCACCCCTCCACTTT.

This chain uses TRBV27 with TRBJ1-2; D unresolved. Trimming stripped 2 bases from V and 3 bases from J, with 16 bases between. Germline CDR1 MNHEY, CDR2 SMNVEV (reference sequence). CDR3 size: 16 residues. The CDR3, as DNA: TGTGCCAGCAGTTTAGGAGGTGCGGTCGGATACTATGGCTACACCTTC. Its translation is CASSLGGAVGYYGYTF.

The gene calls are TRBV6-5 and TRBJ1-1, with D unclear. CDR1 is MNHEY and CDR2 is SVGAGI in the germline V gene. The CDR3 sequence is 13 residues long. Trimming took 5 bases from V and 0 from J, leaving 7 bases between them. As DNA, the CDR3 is TGTGCCAGCAGTACGACACTGAACACTGAAGCTTTCTTT. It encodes CASSTTLNTEAFF.

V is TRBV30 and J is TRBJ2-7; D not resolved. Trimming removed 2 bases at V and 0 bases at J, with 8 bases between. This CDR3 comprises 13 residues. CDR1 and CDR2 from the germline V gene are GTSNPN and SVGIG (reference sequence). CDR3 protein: CAWSYEFSYEQYF. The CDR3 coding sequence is TGTGCCTGGAGTTATGAGTTCTCCTACGAGCAGTACTTC.

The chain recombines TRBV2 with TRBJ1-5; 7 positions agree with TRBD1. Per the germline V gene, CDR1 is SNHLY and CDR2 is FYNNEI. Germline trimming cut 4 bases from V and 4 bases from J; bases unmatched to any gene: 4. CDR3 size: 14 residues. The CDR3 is CASSGGTANQPQHF. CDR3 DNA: TGTGCCAGCAGTGGAGGGACAGCTAATCAGCCCCAGCATTTT.